This section outlines one TCR beta chain sequence together with its context. As yet, its antigen is unknown. The CDR3 loop spans 15 amino acids. Germline-derived CDR1 and CDR2 are SGHRS and YFSETQ. V was clipped by 2 bases and J by 5 bases; unmatched bases: 4. Template switching (which added a universal primer site) was used, and cDNA carried unique molecular identifiers. TCRdb re-called the 5' RACE reads with MiXCR, one entry per CDR3 protein. This sample has about 100,000 distinct CDR3 sequences, with about 5.6% found just once. This entry belongs to a study of identical twins. Findings of the study overall: With abundant cord blood beta clonotypes, insertions were fewer; memory repertoires showed no such pattern. Within twin pairs, the out-of-frame alpha sequences they shared showed excess low generation probability.

The specimen sequenced was memory T cells sorted from blood. The sequence was collected from a woman aged 45-59 years in good health. The gene calls are TRBV5-1 and TRBJ2-1; 10 nucleotides agree with TRBD2. The DNA of the CDR3 is TGCGCCAGCAGCTTCGGGACTAGCGACCACAATGAGCAGTTCTTC. Its translation is CASSFGTSDHNEQFF.